The sequence of this T cell receptor (beta chain) was determined in a study of blood T cells in healthy people across ages. Findings and limits, study-wide: TCR beta diversity per million T cells fell roughly linearly with age. Expanded clonotype shifts may have been confounded, as the donors had an unknown CMV status.

With respect to this clonotype: Its antigen is currently unknown.

CDR3 length equals 13 residues. Between the trimmed V and J ends, which lost 3 bases and 1 base, there was a span of 9 bases. Looked up from germline, CDR1 is DFQATT and CDR2 is SNEGSKA (reference sequence). PCR was performed a second time for about 7 to 12 cycles using a sample-barcoded 5' primer and a J-beta primer mix. TCRdb independently ran MiXCR on the 5' RACE reads; one entry per CDR3 protein. The data show over a million distinct CDR3 sequences, with around 27% seen just once and less than 0.85% held by the top ten. These same data were also listed under a study on T cells of mothers and their children.

Sequenced sample: blood. V and J are TRBV20-1 and TRBJ2-5; D gene ambiguous. The clonotype was recovered from a girl aged 2 to 10 in good health. In nucleotides, the CDR3 is TGCAGTGCTAGTTTTAGACCCCAAGAGACCCAGTACTTC. Translation gives CSASFRPQETQYF.